This T cell receptor (beta chain) was identified during a study of control samples from healthy donors and cancer patients. Method: immunoSEQ multiplex PCR; TCRdb's copy keeps in-frame clones and lacks some. The data hold 140,000 to 150,000 clones, with about 91% observed a single time. What was sequenced was blood. The clonotype originates from a man aged 25 to 40 in good health.

The CDR3 DNA follows: TGCAGTGCTAGTTTGCAATTGAACACTGAAGCTTTCTTT. Its protein is CSASLQLNTEAFF. The V call is TRBV20-1, the J call TRBJ1-1; D is unclear. CDR1 and CDR2 (germline): DFQATT, SNEGSKA (reference sequence). CDR3 length: 13 amino acids. V was pared by 3 bases and J by 0 bases, with 8 bases between.